This T cell receptor (beta chain) is drawn from a study of spatial heterogeneity in lung cancer. Single TCR cDNA molecules each had their own unique molecular identifier. Via MiXCR, TCRdb re-called the 5' RACE reads, giving one row per CDR3 protein. The sample lists roughly 9,700 distinct CDR3 sequences; 8.7% were seen once. Time point in this sample: sample taken at primary tumor resection. In each case, whole RNA from tumor, nontumor lung or frozen PBMC was sequenced unsorted. By frequency in the sample, this clonotype is medium-sized. Its antigen is currently unknown. V lost 8 bases and J lost 2; bases outside the gene matches: 6. This CDR3 has 15 residues. Germline V CDR1 and CDR2: WSHSY, SAAADI. Study-level findings and limits: Intratumoral expanded alpha and beta TCR counts were found to track tumor mutation counts.

The material sequenced was lung tumor tissue, taken at surgery. The receptor comes from a female donor with early-stage non-small cell lung cancer. The chain couples TRBV10-2 to TRBJ2-1; 10 bases agree with TRBD2. The CDR3 nucleotides read TGCGCCAGCTCGCTAGCGGGGGTCCCCTACAATGAGCAGTTCTTC. Translation gives CASSLAGVPYNEQFF.